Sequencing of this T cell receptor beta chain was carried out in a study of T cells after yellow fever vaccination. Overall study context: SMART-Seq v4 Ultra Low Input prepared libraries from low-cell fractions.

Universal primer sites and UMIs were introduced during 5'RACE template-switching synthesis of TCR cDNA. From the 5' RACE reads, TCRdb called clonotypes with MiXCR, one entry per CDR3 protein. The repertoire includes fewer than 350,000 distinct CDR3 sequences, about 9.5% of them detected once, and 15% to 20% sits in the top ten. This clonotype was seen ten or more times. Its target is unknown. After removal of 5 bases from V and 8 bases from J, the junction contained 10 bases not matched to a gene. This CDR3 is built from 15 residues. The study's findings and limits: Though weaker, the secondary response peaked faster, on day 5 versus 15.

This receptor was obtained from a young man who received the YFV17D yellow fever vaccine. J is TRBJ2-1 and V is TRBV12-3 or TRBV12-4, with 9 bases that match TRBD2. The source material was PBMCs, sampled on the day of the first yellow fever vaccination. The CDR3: CASSVSGGKADEQFF. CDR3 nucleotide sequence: TGTGCCAGCAGTGTGAGCGGGGGGAAGGCCGATGAGCAGTTCTTC.